This T cell receptor beta chain was profiled in a study of technical replicates of blood from a few donors. The germline V and J ends were trimmed by 1 base and 1 base, with 12 bases remaining between them. The CDR3 has 15 residues. CDR1 SGHRS and CDR2 YFSETQ come from the germline V gene. Comments on this clone: The same CDR3 is also encoded by other DNA sequences in this sample.

The table came from immunoSEQ multiplex PCR; TCRdb's copy has only in-frame clones and leaves some out. The sample carries tens of thousands of clones, 95% to 97% recorded once. The sequence derives from a human donor in good health. This chain uses TRBV5-1 with TRBJ2-7, with D perhaps TRBD1 (6 bases). The sequenced sample consisted of T cells isolated from PBMCs. This CDR3 reads CASSLSQGRSYEQYF. In DNA form, the CDR3 reads TGCGCCAGCAGCTTGAGCCAGGGGAGATCCTACGAGCAGTACTTC.